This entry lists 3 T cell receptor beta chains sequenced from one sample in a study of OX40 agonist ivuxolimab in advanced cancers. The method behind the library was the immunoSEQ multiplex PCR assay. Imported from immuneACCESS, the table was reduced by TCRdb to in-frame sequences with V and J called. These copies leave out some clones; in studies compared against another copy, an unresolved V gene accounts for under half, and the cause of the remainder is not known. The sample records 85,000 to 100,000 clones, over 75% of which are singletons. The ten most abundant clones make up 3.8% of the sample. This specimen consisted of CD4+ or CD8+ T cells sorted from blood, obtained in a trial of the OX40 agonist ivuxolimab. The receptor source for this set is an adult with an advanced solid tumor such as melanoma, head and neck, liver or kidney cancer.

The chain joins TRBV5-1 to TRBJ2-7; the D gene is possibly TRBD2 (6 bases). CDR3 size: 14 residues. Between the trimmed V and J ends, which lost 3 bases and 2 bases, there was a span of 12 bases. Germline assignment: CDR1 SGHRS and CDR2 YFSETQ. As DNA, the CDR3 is TGCGCCAGCAGCTCCGAGCGGGTCCCCTACGAGCAGTACTTC. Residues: CASSSERVPYEQYF.

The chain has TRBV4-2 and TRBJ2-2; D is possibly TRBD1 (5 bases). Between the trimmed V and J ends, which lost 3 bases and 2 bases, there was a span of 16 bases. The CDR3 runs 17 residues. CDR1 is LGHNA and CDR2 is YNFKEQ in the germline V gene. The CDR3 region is CASSHSVGADNTGELFF. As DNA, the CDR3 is TGTGCCAGCAGCCATTCCGTAGGGGCAGATAACACCGGGGAGCTGTTTTTT.

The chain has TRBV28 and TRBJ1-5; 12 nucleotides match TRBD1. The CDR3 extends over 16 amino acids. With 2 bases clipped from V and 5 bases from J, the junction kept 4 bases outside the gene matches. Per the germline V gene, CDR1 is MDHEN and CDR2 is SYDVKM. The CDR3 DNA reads TGTGCCAGCAGTTTACTCGGGACAGGGGGCGATCAGCCCCAGCATTTT. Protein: CASSLLGTGGDQPQHF.